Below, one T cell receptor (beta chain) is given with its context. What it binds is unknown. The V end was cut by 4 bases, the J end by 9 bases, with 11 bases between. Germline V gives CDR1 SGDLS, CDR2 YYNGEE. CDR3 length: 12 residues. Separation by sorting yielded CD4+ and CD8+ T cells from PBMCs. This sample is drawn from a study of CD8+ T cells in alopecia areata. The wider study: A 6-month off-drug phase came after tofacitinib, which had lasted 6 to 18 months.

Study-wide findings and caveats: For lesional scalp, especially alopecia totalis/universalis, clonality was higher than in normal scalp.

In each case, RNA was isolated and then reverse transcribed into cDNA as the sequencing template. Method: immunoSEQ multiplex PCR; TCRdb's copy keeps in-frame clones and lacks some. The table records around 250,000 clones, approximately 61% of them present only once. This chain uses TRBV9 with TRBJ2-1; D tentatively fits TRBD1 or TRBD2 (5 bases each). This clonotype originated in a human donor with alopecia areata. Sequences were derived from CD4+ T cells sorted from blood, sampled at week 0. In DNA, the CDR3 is TGTGCCAGCAGCCCGGAGAGGGGTGAGCAGTTCTTC. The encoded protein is CASSPERGEQFF.